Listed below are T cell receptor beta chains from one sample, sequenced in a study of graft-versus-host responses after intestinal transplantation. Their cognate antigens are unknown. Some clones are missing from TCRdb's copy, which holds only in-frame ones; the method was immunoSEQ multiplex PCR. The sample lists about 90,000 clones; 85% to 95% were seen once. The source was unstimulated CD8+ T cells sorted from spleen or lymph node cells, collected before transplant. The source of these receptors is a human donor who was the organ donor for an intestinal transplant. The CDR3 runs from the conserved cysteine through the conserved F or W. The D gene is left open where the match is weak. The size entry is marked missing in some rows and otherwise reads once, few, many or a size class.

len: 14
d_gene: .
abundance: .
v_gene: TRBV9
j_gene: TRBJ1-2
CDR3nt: TGTGCCAGCAGCGCAGGCACTGCTAACTATGGCTACACCTTC
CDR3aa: CASSAGTANYGYTF

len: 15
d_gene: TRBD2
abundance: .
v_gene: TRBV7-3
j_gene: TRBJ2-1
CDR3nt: TGTGCCAGCAGCCCCATAGCGGGGGGAACGAATGAGCAGTTCTTC
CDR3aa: CASSPIAGGTNEQFF

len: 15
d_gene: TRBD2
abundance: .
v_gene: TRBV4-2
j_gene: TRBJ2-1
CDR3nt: TGTGCCAGCAGCCTAACTGGGACTAGCGGGAGGTTTAAGTTCTTC
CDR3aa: CASSLTGTSGRFKFF

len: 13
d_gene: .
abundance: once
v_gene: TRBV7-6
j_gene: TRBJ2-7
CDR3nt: TGTGCCAGCAGCTTAGGGGCCGACTACGAGCAGTACTTC
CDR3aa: CASSLGADYEQYF

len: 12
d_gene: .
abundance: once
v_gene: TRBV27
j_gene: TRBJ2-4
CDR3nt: TGTGCCAGCAGCCCCGGGTCGGACATTCAGTACTTC
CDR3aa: CASSPGSDIQYF

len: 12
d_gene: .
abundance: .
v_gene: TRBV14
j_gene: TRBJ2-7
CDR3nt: TGTGCCAGCAGCCAAGACTCCCACGAGCAGTACTTC
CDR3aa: CASSQDSHEQYF

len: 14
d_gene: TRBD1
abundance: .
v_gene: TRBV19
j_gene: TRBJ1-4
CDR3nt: TGTGCCAGCCACATGGGGACAGGGCACGAAAAACTGTTTTTT
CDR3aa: CASHMGTGHEKLFF

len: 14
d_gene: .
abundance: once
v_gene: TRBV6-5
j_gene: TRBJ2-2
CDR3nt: TGTGCCAGCAGTTACTACTCGTTTCCCGGGGAGCTGCTTTTT
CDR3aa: CASSYYSFPGELLF

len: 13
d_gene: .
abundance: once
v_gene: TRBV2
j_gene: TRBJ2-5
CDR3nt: TGTGCCAGCAGTGACCCTACCACGGAGACCCAGTACTTC
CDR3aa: CASSDPTTETQYF

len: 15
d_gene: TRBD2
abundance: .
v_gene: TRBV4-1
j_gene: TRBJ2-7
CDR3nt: TGCGCCAGCAGCCACCAAAGCGGGAGGGCCTACGAGCAGTACTTC
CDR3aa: CASSHQSGRAYEQYF

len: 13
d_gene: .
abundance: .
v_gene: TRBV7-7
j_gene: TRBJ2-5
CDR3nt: TGTGCTAGCGGTCAGGGGATTCAAGAGACCCAGTACTTC
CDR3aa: CASGQGIQETQYF

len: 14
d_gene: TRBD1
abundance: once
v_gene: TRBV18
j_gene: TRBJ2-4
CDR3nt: TGTGCCAGCTCACCCGGGACAGGGGAAAACATTCAGTACTTC
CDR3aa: CASSPGTGENIQYF

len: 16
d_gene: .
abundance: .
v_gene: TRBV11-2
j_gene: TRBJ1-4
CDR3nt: TGTGCCAGCAGCCCCCCTGTGTGGGACGGGGGGGAGAAACTGTTTTTT
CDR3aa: CASSPPVWDGGEKLFF

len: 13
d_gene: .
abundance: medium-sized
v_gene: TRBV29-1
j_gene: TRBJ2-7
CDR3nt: TGCAGCGTTGCCGGTACCTCCTCCTACGAGCAGTACTTC
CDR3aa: CSVAGTSSYEQYF

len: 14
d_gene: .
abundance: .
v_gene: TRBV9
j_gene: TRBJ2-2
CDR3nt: TGTGCCAGCAGCGTAGCGGGGGACACCGGGGAGCTGTTTTTT
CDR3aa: CASSVAGDTGELFF

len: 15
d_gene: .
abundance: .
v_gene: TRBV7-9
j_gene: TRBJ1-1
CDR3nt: TGTGCCAGCAGCTTAGTCTCTATTACCGAGAATGAAGCTTTCTTT
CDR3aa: CASSLVSITENEAFF

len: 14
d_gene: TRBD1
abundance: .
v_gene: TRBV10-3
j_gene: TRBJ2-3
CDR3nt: TGTGCCATCAGTTGGACAGGCCCCACAGATACGCAGTATTTT
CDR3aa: CAISWTGPTDTQYF

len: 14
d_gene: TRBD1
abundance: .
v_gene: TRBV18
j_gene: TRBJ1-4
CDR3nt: TGTGCCAGCGAACCGGGACAGGGGGATGAAAAACTGTTTTTT
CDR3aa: CASEPGQGDEKLFF

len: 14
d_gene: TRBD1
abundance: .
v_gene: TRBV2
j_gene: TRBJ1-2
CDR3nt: TGTGCCAGCAGTGAAAGTCGACAGGGTGGAGGCTACACCTTC
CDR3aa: CASSESRQGGGYTF

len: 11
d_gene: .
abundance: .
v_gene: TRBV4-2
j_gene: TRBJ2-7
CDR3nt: TGTGCCAGCAGCCAAGGAGACGAGCAGTACTTC
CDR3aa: CASSQGDEQYF

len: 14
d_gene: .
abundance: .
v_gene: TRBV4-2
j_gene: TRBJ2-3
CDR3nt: TGTGCCAGCAGCCCAGGGCCTCGCACAGATACGCAGTATTTT
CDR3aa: CASSPGPRTDTQYF

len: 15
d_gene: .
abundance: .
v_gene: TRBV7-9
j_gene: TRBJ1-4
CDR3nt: TGTGCCAGCAGCCTATTGGGTGCGGGGAGTGAAAAACTGTTTTTT
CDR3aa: CASSLLGAGSEKLFF

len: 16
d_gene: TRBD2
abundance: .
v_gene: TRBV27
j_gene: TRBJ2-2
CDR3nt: TGTGCCAGCAGGCCCCGGACTAGCGGGAGTGCCGGGGAGCTGTTTTTT
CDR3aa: CASRPRTSGSAGELFF

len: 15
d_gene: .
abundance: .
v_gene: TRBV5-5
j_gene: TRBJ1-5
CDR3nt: TGTGCCAGCAGGTGGACAGTCAGTAGCAATCAGCCCCAGCATTTT
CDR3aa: CASRWTVSSNQPQHF

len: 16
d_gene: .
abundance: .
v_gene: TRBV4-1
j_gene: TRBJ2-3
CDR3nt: TGCGCCAGCAGCCAAGTCAGCGGGTTTAGCACAGATACGCAGTATTTT
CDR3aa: CASSQVSGFSTDTQYF

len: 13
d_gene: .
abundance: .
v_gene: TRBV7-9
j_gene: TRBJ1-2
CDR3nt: TGTGCCAGCAGCCCCTGGGGCCTGTATGGCTACACCTTC
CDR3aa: CASSPWGLYGYTF

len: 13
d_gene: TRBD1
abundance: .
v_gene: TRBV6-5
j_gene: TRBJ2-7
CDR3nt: TGTGCCAGCAGTTCCGGACAGGTTTACGAGCAGTACTTC
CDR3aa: CASSSGQVYEQYF